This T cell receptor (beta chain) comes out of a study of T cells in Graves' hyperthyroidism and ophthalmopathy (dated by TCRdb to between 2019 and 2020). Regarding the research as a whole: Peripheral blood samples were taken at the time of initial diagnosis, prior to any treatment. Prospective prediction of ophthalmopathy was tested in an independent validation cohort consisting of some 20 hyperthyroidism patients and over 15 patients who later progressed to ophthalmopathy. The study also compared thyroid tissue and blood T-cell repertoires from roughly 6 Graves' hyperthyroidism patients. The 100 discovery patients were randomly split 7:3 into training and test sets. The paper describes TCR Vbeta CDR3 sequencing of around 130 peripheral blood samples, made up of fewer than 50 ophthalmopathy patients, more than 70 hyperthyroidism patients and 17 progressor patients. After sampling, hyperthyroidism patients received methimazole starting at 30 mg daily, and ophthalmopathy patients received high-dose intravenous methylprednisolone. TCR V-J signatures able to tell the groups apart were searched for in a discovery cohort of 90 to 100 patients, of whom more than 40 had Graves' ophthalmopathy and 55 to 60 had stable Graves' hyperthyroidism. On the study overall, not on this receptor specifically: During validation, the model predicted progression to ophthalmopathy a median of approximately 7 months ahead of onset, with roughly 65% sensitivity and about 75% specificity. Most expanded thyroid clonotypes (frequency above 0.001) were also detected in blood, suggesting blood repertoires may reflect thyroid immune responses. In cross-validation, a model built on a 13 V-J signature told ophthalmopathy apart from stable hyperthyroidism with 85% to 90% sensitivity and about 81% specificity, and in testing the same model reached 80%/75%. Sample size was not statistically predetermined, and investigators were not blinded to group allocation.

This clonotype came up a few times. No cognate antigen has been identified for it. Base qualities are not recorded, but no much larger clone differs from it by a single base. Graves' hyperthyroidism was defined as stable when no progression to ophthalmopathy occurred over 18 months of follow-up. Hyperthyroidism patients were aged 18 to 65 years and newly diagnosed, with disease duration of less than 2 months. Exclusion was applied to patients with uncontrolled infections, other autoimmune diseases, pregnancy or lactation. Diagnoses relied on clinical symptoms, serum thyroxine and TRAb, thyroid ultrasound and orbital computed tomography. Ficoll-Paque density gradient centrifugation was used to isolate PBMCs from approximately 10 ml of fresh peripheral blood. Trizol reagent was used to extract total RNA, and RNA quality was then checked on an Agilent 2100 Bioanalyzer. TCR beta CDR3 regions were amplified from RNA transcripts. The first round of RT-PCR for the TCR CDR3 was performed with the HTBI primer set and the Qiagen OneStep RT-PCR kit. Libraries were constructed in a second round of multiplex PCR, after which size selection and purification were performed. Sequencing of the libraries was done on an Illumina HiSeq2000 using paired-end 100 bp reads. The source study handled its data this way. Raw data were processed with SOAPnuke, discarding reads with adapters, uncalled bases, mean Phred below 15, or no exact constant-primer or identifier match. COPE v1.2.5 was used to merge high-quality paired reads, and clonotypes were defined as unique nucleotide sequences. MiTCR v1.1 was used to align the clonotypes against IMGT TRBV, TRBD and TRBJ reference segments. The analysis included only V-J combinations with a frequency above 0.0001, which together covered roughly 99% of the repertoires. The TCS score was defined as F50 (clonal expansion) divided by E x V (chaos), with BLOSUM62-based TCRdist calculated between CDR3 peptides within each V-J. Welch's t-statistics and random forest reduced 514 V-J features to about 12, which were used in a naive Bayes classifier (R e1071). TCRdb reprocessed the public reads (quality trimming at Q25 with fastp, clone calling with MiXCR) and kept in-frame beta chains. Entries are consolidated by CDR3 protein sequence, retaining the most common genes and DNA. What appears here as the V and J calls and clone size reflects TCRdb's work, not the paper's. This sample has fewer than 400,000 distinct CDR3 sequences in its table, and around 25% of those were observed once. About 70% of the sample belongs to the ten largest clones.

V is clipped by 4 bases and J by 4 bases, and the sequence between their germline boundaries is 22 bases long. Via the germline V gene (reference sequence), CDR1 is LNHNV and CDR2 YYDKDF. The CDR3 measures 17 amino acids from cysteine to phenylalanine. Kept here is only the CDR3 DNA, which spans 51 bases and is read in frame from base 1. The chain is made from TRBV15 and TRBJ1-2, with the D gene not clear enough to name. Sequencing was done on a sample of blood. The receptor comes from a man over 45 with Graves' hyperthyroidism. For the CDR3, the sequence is CATSNPGSQIPFYGYTF. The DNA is TGTGCCACCAGCAATCCCGGGTCGCAGATCCCATTCTATGGCTACACCTTC.